These 9 T cell receptor beta chains were sequenced from one sample in a study of cytomegalovirus exposure and HLA in healthy donors. The PCR was carried out with 60 Vbeta primers and 13 Jbeta primers. Generated by immunoSEQ multiplex PCR, the TCRdb table keeps only in-frame clones and is missing some. The sample records about 87,000 clones, more than 75% being singletons. What was sequenced was PBMCs. The receptors stem from a middle-aged woman in good health and CMV-seronegative.

There are a few counts of this clone. The J gene is TRBJ1-6, the V gene TRBV4-3; a possible D gene is TRBD1 (5 bases). The germline gives CDR1 LGHNA, CDR2 YSLEER. Trimming cost V 0 bases and J 8 bases, with 14 bases left between them. This CDR3 region has 16 residues. The CDR3: CASSQDPPGYYSPLHF. CDR3 coding DNA: TGCGCCAGCAGCCAAGATCCGCCAGGGTACTATTCACCCCTCCACTTT.

The V call is TRBV30, the J call TRBJ1-5; maybe TRBD1 (6 bases). Between the trimmed V and J ends, which lost 2 bases and 2 bases, there was a span of 10 bases. The CDR3 extends over 14 amino acids. CDR1 and CDR2 (germline): GTSNPN, SVGIG (reference sequence). Here the CDR3 reads CAWSRGGRNQPQHF. CDR3 coding DNA: TGTGCCTGGAGTCGTGGGGGCCGCAATCAGCCCCAGCATTTT.

This chain connects TRBV4-1 to TRBJ1-4; 7 nucleotides match TRBD1. Looked up from germline, CDR1 is MGHRA and CDR2 is YSYEKL. The CDR3 totals 19 residues. V shed 3 bases and J 4 bases; nucleotides not matched to a gene: 17. This CDR3 is CASSHFKMMGTANNEKLFF. CDR3 coding DNA: TGCGCCAGCAGCCATTTCAAGATGATGGGGACAGCCAATAATGAAAAACTGTTTTTT.

J is TRBJ1-4 and V is TRBV5-4; D is uncertain. V lost 6 bases, J lost 4 bases, and 7 bases lay in between. CDR1 is SGHNT, CDR2 YYREEE, per germline (reference sequence). The CDR3 is 12 amino acids. The CDR3 spells CASTIGNEKLFF. In DNA form, the CDR3 reads TGTGCCAGCACCATCGGTAATGAAAAACTGTTTTTT.

This sequence joins TRBV7-3 and TRBJ2-1, with TRBD2 identical over 13 bases. Germline V gives CDR1 SGHTA, CDR2 FQGTGA. J lost 3 bases, V lost 5 bases, and 1 base had no gene match. This CDR3 has 15 residues. The CDR3 spells CASSGTSGVYNEQFF. The CDR3 bases are TGTGCCAGCAGCGGGACTAGCGGGGTCTACAATGAGCAGTTCTTC.

V and J are TRBV30 and TRBJ1-5, with TRBD1 matching over 7 bases. Germline V gene data show CDR1 as GTSNPN and CDR2 as SVGIG (reference sequence). The CDR3 has 14 residues. V dropped 7 bases and J dropped 3; count of bases not matched to a gene: 9. The CDR3 loop reads CASSGTAYNQPQHF. CDR3 in DNA: TGTGCCTCGAGCGGGACAGCATACAATCAGCCCCAGCATTTT.

The chain has TRBV27 and TRBJ1-5, with D perhaps matching TRBD1 (6 bases). The germline CDR1 and CDR2 sequences are MNHEY and SMNVEV (reference sequence). V was pared by 3 bases and J by 4 bases, with 13 bases between. The CDR3 consists of 15 residues. DNA for the CDR3: TGTGCCAGCAGTTTTGAAGGACAGCTAAATCAGCCCCAGCATTTT. Its protein product is CASSFEGQLNQPQHF.

This clone appeared once. The gene calls are TRBV25-1 and TRBJ2-1, with D tentatively TRBD1 (5 bases). This CDR3 has 11 amino acids. Germline CDR1 reads MGHDK; CDR2 reads SYGVNS. CDR3 coding DNA: TGTGCAGACCCCAGGGACAATGAGCAGTTCTTC. Its translation is CADPRDNEQFF.

V is TRBV15 and J is TRBJ1-1, with 11 bases identical to TRBD1. CDR3 length: 15 residues. From germline, CDR1 is LNHNV and CDR2 YYDKDF (reference sequence). Trimming removed 1 base from V and 8 bases from J; junction bases left unmatched: 6. CDR3 sequence (DNA): TGTGCCACCAGCAGAGCGTCGGGACAGGGGGGGGAAGCTTTCTTT. It codes for CATSRASGQGGEAFF. Full variable domain (rest looked up from reference TRBV15 and TRBJ1-1): DAMVIQNPRYQVTQFGKPVTLSCSQTLNHNVMYWYQQKSSQAPKLLFHYYDKDFNNEADTPDNFQSRRPNTSFCFLDIRSPGLGDTAMYLCATSRASGQGGEAFFGQGTRLTVV.